The T cell receptor (beta chain) under discussion was sequenced for a study of shared clonotypes between healthy human individuals. General observations from the study: Generally, estimated richness proved larger in naive subsets than it did in memory subsets.

Per germline, CDR1 MNHEY and CDR2 SVGAGI. The CDR3 has 12 amino acids. V was cut by 6 bases and J by 15 bases, with 17 bases left in between. The data were produced by immunoSEQ multiplex PCR, yet TCRdb's version contains in-frame clones alone and is incomplete. The sample includes just over 2,000,000 clones, 85% to 95% of them seen just once. As for this clone: Its antigen is still unknown.

The receptor's source is a man younger than 35 in good health. The specimen was naive CD4+ T cells sorted from blood. Subset noted: CD45RA+ positively selected. V and J are TRBV6-5 and TRBJ1-4; D uncertain. CDR3: CASSRTLADLFF. The DNA of the CDR3 is TGTGCCAGCAGCCGGACCCTGGCAGACTTGTTTTTT.